The 21 T cell receptor beta chains reported below all come from one sample, sequenced in a study of cytomegalovirus exposure and HLA in healthy donors. The PCR made use of 60 Vbeta and 13 Jbeta primers. Profiling relied on immunoSEQ multiplex PCR, and the TCRdb table lists in-frame clones only, not all of them. The data contain 150,000 to 200,000 clones, around four fifths of them singletons. The sequenced sample was PBMCs. All receptors derive from a man between 18 and 35 years old in good health and CMV-seropositive.

The V call is TRBV6-5, the J call TRBJ1-1; a possible D gene is TRBD1 (6 bases). The CDR3 runs 15 residues. V lost 5 bases and J lost 0, with 13 bases in between. Germline values: CDR1 MNHEY, CDR2 SVGAGI. The CDR3 DNA reads TGTGCCAGCAGTGACTACAGGGAAATGAACACTGAAGCTTTCTTT. This codes for CASSDYREMNTEAFF.

This chain connects TRBV6-4 to TRBJ2-3; tentatively, D is TRBD1 (6 bases). V was pared by 8 bases and J by 3 bases, with 12 bases between. This CDR3 spans 13 amino acids. In germline, CDR1 is MRHNA, CDR2 SNTAGT. The CDR3: CASAQGWTDTQYF. The DNA of the CDR3 is TGTGCCAGCGCTCAGGGGTGGACAGATACGCAGTATTTT.

V is TRBV6-1 and J is TRBJ2-7; 7 bases agree with TRBD1. Trimming cost V 6 bases and J 3 bases; bases outside gene matches: 2. CDR1 MNHNS and CDR2 SASEGT come from the germline V gene. The CDR3 covers 12 residues. The CDR3 is CASSSGGYEQYF. The CDR3 bases are TGTGCCAGCAGCTCAGGGGGCTACGAGCAGTACTTC.

The chain couples TRBV7-9 to TRBJ2-7, with TRBD2 as a possible D gene (5 bases). CDR1 and CDR2 from the germline V gene are SEHNR and FQNEAQ (reference sequence). Trimming left V 2 bases short and J 2 bases short, with 13 bases between. The CDR3 runs 15 residues. The CDR3 here is CASSLSRGLAYEQYF. Written as DNA, the CDR3 is TGTGCCAGCAGCTTAAGTCGGGGTTTGGCCTACGAGCAGTACTTC.

The chain recombines TRBV14 with TRBJ2-1; no clear D gene. In germline, CDR1 is SGHDN, CDR2 FVKESK. The CDR3 totals 12 residues. V was cut by 0 bases and J by 9 bases, with 6 bases left in between. The CDR3 DNA reads TGTGCCAGCAGCCAAGAACCGCGTGAGCAGTTCTTC. As protein: CASSQEPREQFF. The full variable domain, rest sourced from reference TRBV14 and TRBJ2-1, is EAGVTQFPSHSVIEKGQTVTLRCDPISGHDNLYWYRRVMGKEIKFLLHFVKESKQDESGMPNNRFLAERTGGTYSTLKVQPAELEDSGVYFCASSQEPREQFFGPGTRLTVL.

In its sample, this clone was seen once. The chain employs TRBV6-1 and TRBJ1-2; D is unclear. Germline lookup yields CDR1 MNHNS and CDR2 SASEGT. The CDR3 sequence is 15 residues long. V lost 5 bases to trimming and J lost 2 bases, with 15 bases between them. The DNA for the CDR3 is TGTGCCAGCAGTTCTACGGTCCCTCTCAACTATGGCTACACCTTC. Its translation is CASSSTVPLNYGYTF.

The DNA for the CDR3 is TGTGCCAGCAGTTTTAGGGGGCACGGCTACACCTTC. It translates to CASSFRGHGYTF. This chain connects TRBV28 to TRBJ1-2; TRBD1 matches 7 bases. The CDR3 has 12 amino acids. The germline V gene has CDR1 MDHEN and CDR2 SYDVKM. Trimming removed 3 bases from V and 8 bases from J; junction bases left unmatched: 3.

The chain employs TRBV5-4 and TRBJ1-1; a possible D gene is TRBD1 (6 bases). The ends were cut back, 2 bases at V and 4 bases at J, with 12 bases in the middle. There are 14 residues in the CDR3. The germline V gene encodes CDR1 SGHNT and CDR2 YYREEE (reference sequence). The CDR3 is CASSLMGARTEAFF. DNA of the CDR3: TGTGCCAGCAGCTTAATGGGGGCGCGCACTGAAGCTTTCTTT. The full variable domain, completed using reference TRBV5-4 and TRBJ1-1, is ETGVTQSPTHLIKTRGQQVTLRCSSQSGHNTVSWYQQALGQGPQFIFQYYREEENGRGNFPPRFSGLQFPNYSSELNVNALELDDSALYLCASSLMGARTEAFFGQGTRLTVV.

The chain recombines TRBV6-6 with TRBJ2-7; TRBD1 might be the D (6 bases). The V end was cut by 2 bases, the J end by 7 bases, with 12 bases between. The CDR3 is made up of 13 amino acids. The germline CDR1 and CDR2 sequences are MNHNY and SVGAGI (reference sequence). The CDR3 is CASSYLRGGEQYF. CDR3 sequence (DNA): TGTGCCAGCAGTTACCTCAGGGGTGGGGAGCAGTACTTC.

V and J are TRBV28 and TRBJ2-1; 13 bases are a match to TRBD2. Losses at the gene ends were 4 bases for V and 10 bases for J; bases not matched to a gene: 10. CDR1 MDHEN and CDR2 SYDVKM come from the germline V gene. The CDR3 consists of 16 residues. The CDR3 nucleotides read TGTGCCAGCAGTTCCCGGACTAGCGGGAGAGGTAGGGAGCAGTTCTTC. This encodes CASSSRTSGRGREQFF.

For the CDR3, the DNA is TGTGGTTCTCAAAAACAGGACCGGCAGACAGATACGCAGTATTTT. It encodes CGSQKQDRQTDTQYF. The chain is built from TRBV2 and TRBJ2-3; D might be TRBD1 (5 bases). This CDR3 contains 15 residues. The germline CDR1 and CDR2 sequences are SNHLY and FYNNEI.

This clone was detected a few times. V is TRBV29-1 and J is TRBJ2-7; 7 nucleotides align to TRBD2. This CDR3 is 13 amino acids long. Per the germline V gene, CDR1 is SQVTM and CDR2 is ANQGSEA. The trim removed 5 bases at V and 4 bases at J, leaving 8 bases unmatched. The CDR3 spells CSVRGGSGYEQYF. The CDR3 DNA reads as TGCAGCGTTAGGGGAGGGAGTGGGTACGAGCAGTACTTC.

The chain links TRBV7-9 to TRBJ2-7; 10 bases match TRBD1. Germline CDR1 and CDR2: SEHNR and FQNEAQ (reference sequence). The CDR3 is 15 residues long. With 3 bases clipped from V and 3 bases from J, the junction kept 5 bases outside the gene matches. CDR3 coding DNA: TGTGCCAGCAGCTTCGGGACAGGGGAGATCTACGAGCAGTACTTC. Translation gives CASSFGTGEIYEQYF.

This chain connects TRBV4-3 to TRBJ2-7; 7 nucleotides agree with TRBD2. Germline CDR1 is LGHNA and CDR2 is YSLEER. The junction had 4 bases not matched to a gene; V was cut back by 1 base and J by 4 bases. CDR3 size: 14 residues. CDR3 nucleotide sequence: TGCGCCAGCAGCCAAGGGGAGGGGAGGTACGAGCAGTACTTC. Translating gives CASSQGEGRYEQYF.

The chain is built from TRBV5-1 and TRBJ2-2; D might be TRBD1 (5 bases). V lost 0 bases and J 7 bases, leaving 10 bases between the germline ends. Germline V gene sequence: CDR1 SGHRS, CDR2 YFSETQ. The CDR3 length is 14 residues. The CDR3 coding sequence is TGCGCCAGCAGCTTGGGACAGCCGATCGGGGAGCTGTTTTTT. Amino acid sequence: CASSLGQPIGELFF. Full variable domain (rest looked up from reference TRBV5-1 and TRBJ2-2): KAGVTQTPRYLIKTRGQQVTLSCSPISGHRSVSWYQQTPGQGLQFLFEYFSETQRNKGNFPGRFSGRQFSNSRSEMNVSTLELGDSALYLCASSLGQPIGELFFGEGSRLTVL.

This chain connects TRBV27 to TRBJ2-4, with 8 bases matching TRBD2. Per germline, CDR1 MNHEY and CDR2 SMNVEV (reference sequence). J lost 5 bases, V lost 2 bases, and 5 bases had no gene match. The length of the CDR3 is 15 residues. The CDR3 loop is CASSLAAGEENIQYF. CDR3 bases: TGTGCCAGCAGTTTAGCAGCGGGGGAGGAAAACATTCAGTACTTC.

V and J are TRBV19 and TRBJ2-1; 7 nucleotides align to TRBD2. Trimming removed 5 bases from V and 0 bases from J; junction bases left unmatched: 13. CDR1 is LNHDA, CDR2 SQIVND, per germline (reference sequence). The CDR3 runs 18 residues. DNA of the CDR3: TGTGCCAGTAGTCTTCCCCCCCTAGCGGACCACTCCTACAATGAGCAGTTCTTC. This encodes CASSLPPLADHSYNEQFF.

V and J are TRBV5-1 and TRBJ2-7; 9 bases fit TRBD1. This CDR3 region has 15 residues. Germline V lookup: CDR1 SGHRS, CDR2 YFSETQ. The V gene end was trimmed by 5 bases and the J gene end by 2 bases; junction bases not matched to a gene: 8. The CDR3 bases are TGCGCCAGCAGTTGGGGGGACAGGGCCCCCTACGAGCAGTACTTC. This sequence encodes CASSWGDRAPYEQYF.

In DNA, the CDR3 is TGTGCCTGGTCGGCTAGCGGGAGACCAGATACGCAGTATTTT. Translation gives CAWSASGRPDTQYF. The V gene is TRBV30, the J gene TRBJ2-3; 10 bases line up with TRBD2. The germline V gene has CDR1 GTSNPN and CDR2 SVGIG (reference sequence). V lost 5 bases and J lost 4; bases outside the gene matches: 6. This CDR3 is 14 amino acids long.

The V gene is TRBV4-1, the J gene TRBJ2-1, with TRBD2 matching 7 bases. This CDR3 spans 15 amino acids. The V and J ends lost 2 bases and 7 bases, in that order; junction bases with no gene match: 8. CDR1 and CDR2 (germline): MGHRA, YSYEKL. CDR3 amino acids: CASSQPLAVFNEQFF. CDR3 DNA sequence: TGCGCCAGCAGCCAACCGCTAGCGGTCTTTAATGAGCAGTTCTTC.

This sequence joins TRBV11-2 and TRBJ2-2, with D unresolved. V lost 0 bases and J 7 bases, leaving 6 bases between the germline ends. Germline V gene sequence: CDR1 SGHAT, CDR2 FQNNGV. The CDR3 totals 13 residues. The CDR3 loop reads CASSLEAHGELFF. The DNA of the CDR3 is TGTGCCAGCAGCTTAGAGGCCCACGGGGAGCTGTTTTTT.